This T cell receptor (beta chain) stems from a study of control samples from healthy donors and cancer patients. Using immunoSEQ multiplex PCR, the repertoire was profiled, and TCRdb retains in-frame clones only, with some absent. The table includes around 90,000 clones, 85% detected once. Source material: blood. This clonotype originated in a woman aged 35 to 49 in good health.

As DNA, the CDR3 is TGTGCCAGCAGCGTCGGACTAGGGCTATACACAGATACGCAGTATTTT. This translates into CASSVGLGLYTDTQYF. This sequence joins TRBV9 and TRBJ2-3, with TRBD2 matching over 7 bases. The CDR3 runs to 16 residues. Germline CDR1 reads SGDLS; CDR2 reads YYNGEE. With 2 bases clipped from V and 2 bases from J, the junction kept 8 bases outside the gene matches.